One and the same sample provided the 32 T cell receptor beta chains below, sequenced in a study of shared clonotypes between healthy human individuals. Naive CD8 cells comprised CD45RO-negative, CCR7-positively selected cells, excluding terminally differentiated effector memory CD45RA+ cells. Generated by immunoSEQ multiplex PCR, the TCRdb table keeps only in-frame clones and is missing some. The sample carries about 600,000 clones, roughly 95% recorded once. The sample consisted of naive CD8+ T cells sorted from blood. These receptors all stem from a woman aged 30 to 39 in good health.

The rearrangement uses TRBV9 and TRBJ1-2; D may be TRBD1 (6 bases). The V end was cut by 3 bases, the J end by 10 bases, with 16 bases between. The CDR3 loop spans 13 amino acids. CDR1 is SGDLS and CDR2 is YYNGEE in the germline V gene. The CDR3 DNA is TGTGCCAGCAGCGGCCGACAGGCCGACGTCTACACCTTC. This translates into CASSGRQADVYTF.

This clone occurred once. The chain is built from TRBV20-1 and TRBJ2-7; TRBD2 aligns across 8 bases. Germline V gives CDR1 DFQATT, CDR2 SNEGSKA (reference sequence). CDR3 length: 11 amino acids. CDR3 DNA sequence: TGCAGCGCCGCGGGAGGAGGGGAGCAGTACTTC. It specifies CSAAGGGEQYF.

CDR3 bases: TGTGCCAGCAGTCCCAACACCGGGACAGGGGACTACGAGCAGTACTTC. It is translated as CASSPNTGTGDYEQYF. The genes are TRBV13 and TRBJ2-7; 10 bases align to TRBD1. This CDR3 has 16 residues. V was clipped by 6 bases and J by 3 bases; unmatched bases: 11. Germline CDR1 is PRHDT and CDR2 is FYEKMQ (reference sequence).

V and J are TRBV28 and TRBJ2-1; tentative D call: TRBD1 (5 bases). This CDR3 comprises 13 residues. V lost 5 bases and J lost 5, with 10 bases in between. CDR1 is MDHEN and CDR2 is SYDVKM in the germline V gene. CDR3: CASSPDRNNEQFF. The CDR3 DNA is TGTGCCAGCAGTCCTGACAGAAACAATGAGCAGTTCTTC. The full variable domain, completed using reference TRBV28 and TRBJ2-1, is DVKVTQSSRYLVKRTGEKVFLECVQDMDHENMFWYRQDPGLGLRLIYFSYDVKMKEKGDIPEGYSVSREKKERFSLILESASTNQTSMYLCASSPDRNNEQFFGPGTRLTVL.

The chain links TRBV28 to TRBJ2-7; 8 nucleotides align to TRBD1. Germline V gene sequence: CDR1 MDHEN, CDR2 SYDVKM. Trimming at V came to 8 bases and at J to 6 bases, leaving 9 bases not matched to a gene. The CDR3 covers 13 residues. The CDR3 sequence is CASGDRGNAEQYF. As DNA, the CDR3 is TGTGCCAGCGGAGACAGGGGAAACGCCGAGCAGTACTTC.

The chain combines TRBV13 with TRBJ2-7; no firm D call. V lost 1 base to trimming and J lost 6 bases, with 4 bases between them. CDR1 is PRHDT, CDR2 FYEKMQ, per germline (reference sequence). This CDR3 comprises 11 residues. The CDR3 here is CASSLESEQYF. The DNA of the CDR3 is TGTGCCAGCAGCTTAGAGTCCGAGCAGTACTTC.

The V call is TRBV19, the J call TRBJ2-6; 11 positions match TRBD2. Unmatched junction bases numbered 8, after V lost 5 bases and J lost 2 bases. The CDR3 contains 18 residues. Germline lookup yields CDR1 LNHDA and CDR2 SQIVND (reference sequence). The CDR3 loop is CASSSLAGEWTGANVLTF. In DNA, the CDR3 is TGTGCCAGTAGTTCACTAGCGGGAGAATGGACTGGGGCCAACGTCCTGACTTTC.

This clone was picked up one time. The genes are TRBV27 and TRBJ1-2; D remains ambiguous. V was cut by 7 bases and J by 3 bases, with 18 bases left in between. Germline V gives CDR1 MNHEY, CDR2 SMNVEV (reference sequence). This CDR3 comprises 15 residues. CDR3 sequence reads: CASTSILGNHYGYTF. The CDR3 bases are TGTGCCAGCACCAGTATTCTAGGGAACCACTATGGCTACACCTTC.

A note on this clone: The sample has other DNA sequences that encode this CDR3 too. The chain links TRBV5-4 to TRBJ2-7, with D tentatively TRBD2 (6 bases). CDR1 and CDR2 (germline): SGHNT, YYREEE (reference sequence). V was clipped by 2 bases and J by 4 bases, with 10 bases between them. This CDR3 contains 13 residues. Here the CDR3 reads CASSFGGKYEQYF. CDR3 DNA sequence: TGTGCCAGCAGCTTCGGCGGGAAGTACGAGCAGTACTTC.

This chain joins TRBV2 and TRBJ2-1; no reliable D call. Trimming pared 4 bases from V and 10 bases from J, leaving 17 bases between. The CDR3 is made up of 14 amino acids. Looked up from germline, CDR1 is SNHLY and CDR2 is FYNNEI. CDR3 protein: CASSGKGPGTEQFF. The CDR3 DNA is TGTGCCAGCAGTGGTAAGGGCCCTGGCACGGAGCAGTTCTTC.

This sequence joins TRBV6-1 and TRBJ2-7, with 11 bases that match TRBD2. Germline V gives CDR1 MNHNS, CDR2 SASEGT. With 2 bases clipped from V and 5 bases from J, the junction kept 8 bases outside the gene matches. CDR3 length: 16 residues. The CDR3 loop reads CASSETTSGSLDEQYF. The CDR3 DNA reads TGTGCCAGCAGTGAAACCACTAGCGGGAGTTTAGACGAGCAGTACTTC.

This clone was seen a single time. The chain links TRBV4-1 to TRBJ2-1, with D possibly TRBD1 on 6 matching bases. Trimming removed 3 bases from V and 7 bases from J, with 22 bases in between. CDR1 is MGHRA and CDR2 is YSYEKL in the germline V gene. The CDR3 covers 17 residues. CDR3 region: CASSQILIRVGANEQFF. CDR3 sequence (DNA): TGCGCCAGCAGCCAGATCCTGATCAGGGTGGGGGCTAATGAGCAGTTCTTC.

The chain combines TRBV29-1 with TRBJ1-2, with 10 bases lining up with TRBD1. The V and J ends lost 2 bases and 3 bases, in that order; junction bases with no gene match: 3. CDR3 length: 14 amino acids. Germline V gives CDR1 SQVTM, CDR2 ANQGSEA. The CDR3 DNA reads as TGCAGCGTTGAACCCGGGACAGGGGACTATGGCTACACCTTC. Its translation: CSVEPGTGDYGYTF. The full variable domain, completed using reference TRBV29-1 and TRBJ1-2, is SAVISQKPSRDICQRGTSLTIQCQVDSQVTMMFWYRQQPGQSLTLIATANQGSEATYESGFVIDKFPISRPNLTFSTLTVSNMSPEDSSIYLCSVEPGTGDYGYTFGSGTRLTVV.

The gene calls are TRBV29-1 and TRBJ2-5, with D perhaps matching TRBD2 (7 bases). The CDR3 is 13 amino acids. Germline CDR1 is SQVTM and CDR2 is ANQGSEA. V was cut by 6 bases and J by 9 bases, with 20 bases left in between. Here the CDR3 DNA reads TGCAGCGTCGTACCCGGGACGGGGGGCTCCCAGTACTTC. Translation: CSVVPGTGGSQYF.

The chain joins TRBV25-1 to TRBJ2-2; D perhaps matches TRBD2 (6 bases). This CDR3 spans 15 amino acids. V was clipped by 3 bases and J by 3 bases, with 11 bases between them. Germline lookup yields CDR1 MGHDK and CDR2 SYGVNS. The DNA for the CDR3 is TGTGCCAGCAGTGATCTTGGAGGGTACACCGGGGAGCTGTTTTTT. This translates into CASSDLGGYTGELFF.

V gene TRBV19 combines with J gene TRBJ1-1; no clear D gene. The V end lost 9 bases, the J end lost 0 bases, and 26 bases lay between the germline ends. Germline assignment: CDR1 LNHDA and CDR2 SQIVND (reference sequence). The CDR3 is 18 residues long. CDR3 loop: CASHTSPREGPMNTEAFF. The CDR3 DNA reads TGTGCCAGCCACACGAGCCCAAGGGAGGGTCCTATGAACACTGAAGCTTTCTTT.

This clone was observed once. The same CDR3 also results from other DNA sequences found in this sample. The chain recombines TRBV20-1 with TRBJ2-1, with D uncertain. Germline V lookup: CDR1 DFQATT, CDR2 SNEGSKA (reference sequence). Trimming stripped 3 bases from V and 1 base from J, with 1 base between. This CDR3 spans 11 amino acids. This CDR3 reads CSASSYNEQFF. The CDR3, as DNA: TGCAGTGCTAGTTCCTACAATGAGCAGTTCTTC.

V usage is TRBV6-6 and J usage is TRBJ2-7; perhaps TRBD1 as D (6 bases). Germline V gene lookup returns CDR1 MNHNY and CDR2 SVGAGI (reference sequence). CDR3 length: 15 residues. With 2 bases removed from V and 3 bases from J, the gap between germline ends came to 14 bases. As DNA, the CDR3 is TGTGCCAGCAGTTACGGGCTCAGGGGAGACTACGAGCAGTACTTC. Translation gives CASSYGLRGDYEQYF.

The chain has TRBV28 and TRBJ2-7, with D unresolved. Trimming removed 5 bases at V and 2 bases at J, with 13 bases between. This CDR3 has 14 residues. Germline V gives CDR1 MDHEN, CDR2 SYDVKM. CDR3 in amino acids: CASSPRTPPYEQYF. CDR3 DNA: TGTGCCAGCAGTCCACGGACGCCACCCTACGAGCAGTACTTC.

Written as DNA, the CDR3 is TGTGCCAGCAGCAACGGACTAGCGGGAGGGACCGGGGAGCTGTTTTTT. The encoded protein is CASSNGLAGGTGELFF. This sequence joins TRBV4-2 and TRBJ2-2; 15 nucleotides agree with TRBD2. CDR3 size: 16 residues. Germline assignment: CDR1 LGHNA and CDR2 YNFKEQ. V gave up 5 bases and J gave up 5 bases; unmatched junction bases: 3.

V gene TRBV27 combines with J gene TRBJ2-5, with 9 bases matching TRBD2. V gave up 3 bases and J gave up 6 bases; unmatched junction bases: 8. Germline CDR1 and CDR2: MNHEY and SMNVEV (reference sequence). CDR3 length equals 15 residues. CDR3 sequence: CASSLGSSGRKTQYF. In nucleotides, the CDR3 is TGTGCCAGCAGTTTGGGTAGTAGCGGGAGAAAGACCCAGTACTTC.

V usage is TRBV4-2 and J usage is TRBJ2-7, with TRBD2 matching 7 bases. The CDR3 covers 15 residues. The V and J ends lost 1 base and 5 bases, in that order; junction bases with no gene match: 8. The germline V gene encodes CDR1 LGHNA and CDR2 YNFKEQ. The CDR3 reads CASSQVSEREDEQYF. The CDR3, as DNA: TGTGCCAGCAGCCAAGTATCAGAACGGGAGGACGAGCAGTACTTC.

For this clone: This CDR3 is also generated by other DNA sequences in the sample. V usage is TRBV27 and J usage is TRBJ2-7; a weak D match, TRBD2 (5 bases). Germline V gene lookup returns CDR1 MNHEY and CDR2 SMNVEV (reference sequence). CDR3 length equals 13 residues. V was pared by 0 bases and J by 3 bases, with 6 bases between. The CDR3: CASSLSAGYEQYF. CDR3 nucleotide sequence: TGTGCCAGCAGTTTATCTGCGGGCTACGAGCAGTACTTC.

V and J are TRBV5-4 and TRBJ2-1; no definite D call. The CDR3 consists of 13 residues. Between the trimmed V and J ends, which lost 0 bases and 6 bases, there was a span of 7 bases. Germline V gene data show CDR1 as SGHNT and CDR2 as YYREEE (reference sequence). The CDR3 reads CASSLGFPNEQFF. CDR3 in DNA: TGTGCCAGCAGCTTGGGCTTTCCCAATGAGCAGTTCTTC.

This clone occurred a few times. The V gene is TRBV20-1, the J gene TRBJ2-7; D is unclear. The CDR3 is made up of 11 amino acids. Germline CDR1 DFQATT, CDR2 SNEGSKA (reference sequence). V was trimmed by 6 bases and J by 1 base, leaving 7 bases between them. The CDR3 sequence is CSAYLSYEQYF. CDR3 coding DNA: TGCAGTGCCTACTTATCCTACGAGCAGTACTTC.

The V call is TRBV6-1, the J call TRBJ2-7, with D possibly matching TRBD2 (5 bases). The CDR3 is 13 amino acids. Germline assignment: CDR1 MNHNS and CDR2 SASEGT. The ends were cut back, 7 bases at V and 0 bases at J, with 10 bases in the middle. The CDR3 nucleotides are TGTGCCAGCACTCCGGGGTCCTCCTACGAGCAGTACTTC. Encoded protein: CASTPGSSYEQYF.

This clone was counted once. The rearrangement uses TRBV9 and TRBJ2-1, with D perhaps assigned TRBD1 or TRBD2 (5 bases each). CDR3 length equals 15 residues. With 3 bases removed from V and 1 base from J, the gap between germline ends came to 11 bases. The germline V gene has CDR1 SGDLS and CDR2 YYNGEE. Here the CDR3 DNA reads TGTGCCAGCAGCGAGTGGGGGAGTTCCTACAATGAGCAGTTCTTC. Translating gives CASSEWGSSYNEQFF.

This clone has only one observation. This sequence joins TRBV6-5 and TRBJ1-2; the match to TRBD1 covers 11 bases. V lost 1 base to trimming and J lost 2 bases; unmatched junction nucleotides: 3. In germline, CDR1 is MNHEY, CDR2 SVGAGI. This CDR3 has 16 residues. In DNA, the CDR3 is TGTGCCAGCAGTTACTGGACAGGGGGCGCCAACTATGGCTACACCTTC. Its protein product is CASSYWTGGANYGYTF.

This chain uses TRBV27 with TRBJ2-5, with 7 bases matching TRBD1. The germline V gene encodes CDR1 MNHEY and CDR2 SMNVEV (reference sequence). The CDR3 spans 16 residues. V was pared by 4 bases and J by 2 bases, with 10 bases of the junction left unmatched. The CDR3 reads CASSSSPGQTQETQYF. CDR3 coding DNA: TGTGCCAGCAGTTCCTCCCCGGGACAGACACAAGAGACCCAGTACTTC.

This chain connects TRBV6-5 to TRBJ2-5; 11 bases agree with TRBD2. The CDR3 consists of 15 residues. The germline V gene encodes CDR1 MNHEY and CDR2 SVGAGI. Unmatched junction bases numbered 9, after V lost 7 bases and J lost 5 bases. As DNA, the CDR3 is TGTGCCAGCAAACCGGGACTAGCGGCCGCGGAGACCCAGTACTTC. This sequence encodes CASKPGLAAAETQYF.

The genes are TRBV7-8 and TRBJ1-6, with D possibly matching TRBD1 (6 bases). Germline CDR1 reads SGHVS; CDR2 reads FQNEAQ. Trimming cost V 5 bases and J 10 bases, with 12 bases left between them. The CDR3 loop spans 13 amino acids. The CDR3, as DNA: TGTGCCAGCAGCCCTCCAGGGGTGTCACCCCTCCACTTT. Its protein product is CASSPPGVSPLHF.

The rearrangement links TRBV5-6 to TRBJ2-1, with D maybe TRBD2 (6 bases). The CDR3 loop spans 17 amino acids. Looked up from germline, CDR1 is SGHDT and CDR2 is YYEEEE. Trimming cost V 1 base and J 0 bases, with 14 bases left between them. The CDR3 loop is CASSLRIAVSSYNEQFF. The DNA of the CDR3 is TGTGCCAGCAGCTTGCGAATAGCGGTAAGCTCCTACAATGAGCAGTTCTTC.